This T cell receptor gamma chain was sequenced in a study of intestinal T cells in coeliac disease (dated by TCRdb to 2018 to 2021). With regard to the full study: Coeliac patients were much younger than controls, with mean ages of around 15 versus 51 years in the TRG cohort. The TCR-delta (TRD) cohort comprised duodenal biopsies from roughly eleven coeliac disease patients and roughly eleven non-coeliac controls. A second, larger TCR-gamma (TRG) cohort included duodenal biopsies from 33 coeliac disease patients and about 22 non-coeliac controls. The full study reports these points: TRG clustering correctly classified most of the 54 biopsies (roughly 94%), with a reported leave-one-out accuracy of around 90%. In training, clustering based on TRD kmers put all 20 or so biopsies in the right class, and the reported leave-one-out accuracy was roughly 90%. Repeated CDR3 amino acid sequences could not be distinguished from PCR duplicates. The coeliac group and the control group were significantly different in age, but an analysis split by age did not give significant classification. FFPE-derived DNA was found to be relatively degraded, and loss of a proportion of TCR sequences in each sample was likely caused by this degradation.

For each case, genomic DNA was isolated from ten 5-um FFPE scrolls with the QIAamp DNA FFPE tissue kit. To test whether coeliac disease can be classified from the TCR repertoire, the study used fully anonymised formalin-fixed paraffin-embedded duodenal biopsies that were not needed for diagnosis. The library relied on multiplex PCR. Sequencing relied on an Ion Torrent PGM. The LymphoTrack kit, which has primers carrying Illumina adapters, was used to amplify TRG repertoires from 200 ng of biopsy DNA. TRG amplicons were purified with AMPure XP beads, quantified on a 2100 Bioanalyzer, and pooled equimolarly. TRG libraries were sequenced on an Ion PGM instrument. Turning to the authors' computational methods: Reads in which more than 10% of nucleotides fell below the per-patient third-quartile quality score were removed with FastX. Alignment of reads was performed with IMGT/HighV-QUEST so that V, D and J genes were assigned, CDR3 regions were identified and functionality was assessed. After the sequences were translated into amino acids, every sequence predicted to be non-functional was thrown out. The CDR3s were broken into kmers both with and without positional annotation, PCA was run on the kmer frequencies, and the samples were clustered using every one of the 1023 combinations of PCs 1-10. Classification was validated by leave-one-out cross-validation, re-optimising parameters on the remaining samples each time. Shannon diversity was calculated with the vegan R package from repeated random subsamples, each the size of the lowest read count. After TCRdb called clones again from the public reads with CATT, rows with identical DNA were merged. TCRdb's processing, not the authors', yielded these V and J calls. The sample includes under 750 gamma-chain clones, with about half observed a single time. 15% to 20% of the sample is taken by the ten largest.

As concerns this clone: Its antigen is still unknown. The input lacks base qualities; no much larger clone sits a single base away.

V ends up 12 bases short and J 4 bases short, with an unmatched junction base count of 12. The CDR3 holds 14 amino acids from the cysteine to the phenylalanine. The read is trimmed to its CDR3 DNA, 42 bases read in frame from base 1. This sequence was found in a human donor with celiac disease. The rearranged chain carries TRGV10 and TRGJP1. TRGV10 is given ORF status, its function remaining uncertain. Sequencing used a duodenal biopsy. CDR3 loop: CAAVGSYTGWFKIF. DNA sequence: TGTGCTGCCGTCGGGTCCTACACTGGTTGGTTCAAGATATTT.